The 8 T cell receptor beta chains below come from one sample, sequenced in a study of blood T cell repertoires in COVID-19. The data were produced by immunoSEQ multiplex PCR, yet TCRdb's version contains in-frame clones alone and is incomplete. The sample has around 230,000 clones, over 80% seen once. The sample consisted of peripheral blood. The receptors originated from a man aged 35 to 55 with acute or convalescent COVID-19.

This chain joins TRBV12-5 and TRBJ1-5; 10 bases match TRBD1. The length of the CDR3 is 15 residues. After removal of 1 base from V and 7 bases from J, the junction contained 4 bases not matched to a gene. In germline, CDR1 is LGHNT, CDR2 FRNRAP. CDR3 loop: CASGLGDRGGQPQHF. The CDR3 DNA sequence: TGTGCTAGTGGTTTGGGGGACAGGGGCGGACAGCCCCAGCATTTT.

This chain connects TRBV14 to TRBJ1-2; D is unclear. CDR1 is SGHDN, CDR2 FVKESK, per germline. This CDR3 has 13 amino acids. Trimming took 2 bases from V and 9 from J, leaving 13 bases between them. The DNA for the CDR3 is TGTGCCAGCAGCCAACATGCCCTATCCAGCTACACCTTC. It encodes CASSQHALSSYTF.

V usage is TRBV7-9 and J usage is TRBJ1-5; D is uncertain. Trimming removed 8 bases at V and 5 bases at J, with 16 bases between. The CDR3 consists of 14 residues. From germline, CDR1 is SEHNR and CDR2 FQNEAQ (reference sequence). The CDR3 loop is CASQSRFKDQPQHF. The CDR3 coding sequence is TGTGCCAGCCAGTCGAGGTTTAAGGATCAGCCCCAGCATTTT.

The V gene is TRBV5-6, the J gene TRBJ2-3; 10 bases are a match to TRBD1. V lost 4 bases, J lost 0 bases, and 5 bases stayed unmatched. Germline-derived CDR1 and CDR2 are SGHDT and YYEEEE. There are 16 residues in the CDR3. CDR3 loop: CASSAGTGDSTDTQYF. The CDR3 region has the DNA TGTGCCAGCAGCGCGGGGACAGGGGATAGCACAGATACGCAGTATTTT.

V gene TRBV7-8 combines with J gene TRBJ1-6; D is ambiguous. The length of the CDR3 is 16 residues. Germline CDR1 is SGHVS and CDR2 is FQNEAQ. Trimming pared 3 bases from V and 4 bases from J, leaving 13 bases between. CDR3 residues: CASSFQEEGYNSPLHF. CDR3 DNA sequence: TGTGCCAGCAGCTTCCAGGAAGAAGGATATAATTCACCCCTCCACTTT. Looking up the rest from reference TRBV7-8 and TRBJ1-6 gives the full variable domain: GAGVSQSPRYKVAKRGQDVALRCDPISGHVSLFWYQQALGQGPEFLTYFQNEAQLDKSGLPSDRFFAERPEGSVSTLKIQRTQQEDSAVYLCASSFQEEGYNSPLHFGNGTRLTVT.

The CDR3 region is CASSFSSDRGLYNEQFF. DNA of the CDR3: TGTGCCAGCAGCTTCTCCTCGGACAGGGGCCTATACAATGAGCAGTTCTTC. This chain joins TRBV7-9 and TRBJ2-1; TRBD1 matches at 9 bases. V was clipped by 3 bases and J by 4 bases; unmatched bases: 10. Germline V gene sequence: CDR1 SEHNR, CDR2 FQNEAQ (reference sequence). The CDR3 has 17 residues. Based on the CDR3 plus reference TRBV7-9 and TRBJ2-1, the full variable domain is DTGVSQNPRHKITKRGQNVTFRCDPISEHNRLYWYRQTLGQGPEFLTYFQNEAQLEKSRLLSDRFSAERPKGSFSTLEIQRTEQGDSAMYLCASSFSSDRGLYNEQFFGPGTRLTVL.

The chain carries TRBV6-4 and TRBJ1-2; D not certain. The germline V gene encodes CDR1 MRHNA and CDR2 SNTAGT. V gave up 0 bases and J gave up 4 bases, with 9 bases separating them. The CDR3 is 14 amino acids. CDR3: CASSDSRNLYGYTF. The CDR3 nucleotides read TGTGCCAGCAGTGACTCGAGGAACCTCTATGGCTACACCTTC.

The chain combines TRBV12-3 or TRBV12-4 with TRBJ2-1; D remains unclear. Trimming removed 6 bases at V and 8 bases at J, with 11 bases between. This CDR3 is 12 amino acids long. The CDR3 nucleotides read TGTGCCAGCAGAGTCCAGGCAGATGAGCAGTTCTTC. Amino acids: CASRVQADEQFF.